Following are 26 T cell receptor beta chains from one sample sequenced in a study of cytomegalovirus exposure and HLA in healthy donors. Vbeta (60) and Jbeta (13) primers were used in the PCR. The data were produced by immunoSEQ multiplex PCR, yet TCRdb's version contains in-frame clones alone and is incomplete. The sample includes about 210,000 clones. Source material: PBMCs. The receptors were gathered from a woman aged 25 to 39 in good health and CMV-seropositive.

The chain is built from TRBV6-1 and TRBJ2-2, with D uncertain. CDR3 length equals 15 residues. V was trimmed by 4 bases and J by 1 base, leaving 10 bases between them. CDR1 and CDR2 from the germline V gene are MNHNS and SASEGT. CDR3 amino acids: CASSGFRLNTGELFF. The DNA for the CDR3 is TGTGCCAGCAGTGGGTTCCGACTGAACACCGGGGAGCTGTTTTTT.

The rearrangement links TRBV18 to TRBJ1-4; 9 positions match TRBD1. V trimming: 2 bases; J trimming: 7 bases; junction bases outside the gene matches: 2. CDR1 and CDR2 (germline): KGHSH, LQKENI. CDR3 length: 14 amino acids. The CDR3 reads CASSPSGQGEKLFF. As DNA, the CDR3 is TGTGCCAGCTCACCATCGGGACAGGGTGAAAAACTGTTTTTT.

This chain joins TRBV2 and TRBJ1-5, with a weak D call TRBD1 (6 bases). Looked up from germline, CDR1 is SNHLY and CDR2 is FYNNEI. The V gene lost 2 bases and the J gene lost 4 bases, with 12 bases spanning the gap. The CDR3 runs to 15 residues. CDR3 in amino acids: CASSETRGLNQPQHF. The CDR3 DNA is TGTGCCAGCAGTGAAACAAGGGGGTTAAATCAGCCCCAGCATTTT. The full variable domain, in which reference TRBV2 and TRBJ1-5 provide the parts outside the CDR3, is EPEVTQTPSHQVTQMGQEVILRCVPISNHLYFYWYRQILGQKVEFLVSFYNNEISEKSEIFDDQFSVERPDGSNFTLKIRSTKLEDSAMYFCASSETRGLNQPQHFGDGTRLSIL.

The rearrangement joins TRBV7-9 to TRBJ1-3, with a possible D match to TRBD1 (6 bases). Trimming took off 6 bases at V and 4 bases at J, with 19 bases between the two ends. The CDR3 has 16 amino acids. Germline values: CDR1 SEHNR, CDR2 FQNEAQ (reference sequence). CDR3 in DNA: TGTGCCAGCAGAATAGGCCAGGGGCGCTCGGGAAACACCATATATTTT. Translated, it gives CASRIGQGRSGNTIYF.

This chain uses TRBV29-1 with TRBJ2-1, with D tentatively TRBD2 (5 bases). The CDR3 runs 14 residues. Germline assignment: CDR1 SQVTM and CDR2 ANQGSEA. V was shortened by 6 bases and J by 8 bases, with 20 bases between the two germline ends. CDR3 sequence: CSVVAATYGDEQFF. The CDR3 DNA sequence: TGCAGCGTCGTAGCAGCTACCTACGGGGATGAGCAGTTCTTC.

The V gene is TRBV2, the J gene TRBJ1-4; the D gene is possibly TRBD1 (6 bases). V lost 5 bases, J lost 3 bases, and 13 bases lay in between. Germline loops: CDR1 SNHLY, CDR2 FYNNEI. CDR3 length: 15 amino acids. This CDR3 reads CASSLQGLANEKLFF. In nucleotides, the CDR3 is TGTGCCAGCAGTCTTCAGGGGTTAGCTAATGAAAAACTGTTTTTT.

CDR3 amino acids: CASSSGQGRHQPQHF. As DNA, the CDR3 is TGTGCCAGCAGTTCCGGACAGGGTCGCCATCAGCCCCAGCATTTT. The gene calls are TRBV2 and TRBJ1-5, with TRBD1 matching 8 bases. V was pared by 5 bases and J by 5 bases, with 8 bases of the junction left unmatched. Germline loops: CDR1 SNHLY, CDR2 FYNNEI. There are 15 residues in the CDR3.

The CDR3 region has the DNA TGTGCCAGCTCACCGAGGACAGGGATGGGCGAGACCCAGTACTTC. Residues: CASSPRTGMGETQYF. This chain uses TRBV18 with TRBJ2-5; 8 nucleotides match TRBD1. Looked up from germline, CDR1 is KGHSH and CDR2 is LQKENI. The J segment lost 5 bases and the V segment lost 3 bases, leaving 8 bases of the junction unmatched. This CDR3 region has 15 residues. The full variable domain, rest sourced from reference TRBV18 and TRBJ2-5, is NAGVMQNPRHLVRRRGQEARLRCSPMKGHSHVYWYRQLPEEGLKFMVYLQKENIIDESGMPKERFSAEFPKEGPSILRIQQVVRGDSAAYFCASSPRTGMGETQYFGPGTRLLVL.

This rearrangement joins TRBV7-8 to TRBJ2-2, with D possibly matching TRBD1 (5 bases). CDR1 SGHVS and CDR2 FQNEAQ come from the germline V gene. The CDR3 is 14 residues long. Between the trimmed V and J ends, which lost 4 bases and 3 bases, there was a span of 9 bases. The CDR3 DNA reads as TGTGCCAGCAGCTCCCTGACAGACACCGGGGAGCTGTTTTTT. Its protein is CASSSLTDTGELFF.

The rearrangement joins TRBV7-9 to TRBJ1-1; no reliable D call. This CDR3 has 11 amino acids. Germline V gene sequence: CDR1 SEHNR, CDR2 FQNEAQ (reference sequence). Trimming pared 5 bases from V and 6 bases from J, leaving 7 bases between. The CDR3 here is CASSPYAEAFF. CDR3 coding DNA: TGTGCCAGCAGCCCCTACGCTGAAGCTTTCTTT.

The chain is built from TRBV4-2 and TRBJ1-2; TRBD1 matches at 9 bases. V lost 2 bases and J lost 3; bases outside the gene matches: 4. This CDR3 is built from 15 residues. Germline V lookup: CDR1 LGHNA, CDR2 YNFKEQ. The CDR3 here is CASSQLGQGDYGYTF. CDR3 nucleotides: TGTGCCAGCAGCCAACTGGGACAGGGAGACTATGGCTACACCTTC.

DNA of the CDR3: TGTGCCAGCATCAGGGACTTGCGCTCCAAAAACATTCAGTACTTC. This codes for CASIRDLRSKNIQYF. The J gene is TRBJ2-4, the V gene TRBV7-2, with TRBD2 as a possible D gene (6 bases). Germline-derived CDR1 and CDR2 are SGHTA and FQGNSA. Trimming stripped 7 bases from V and 2 bases from J, with 15 bases between. The CDR3 spans 15 residues.

The genes are TRBV19 and TRBJ2-5; 10 bases match TRBD2. The junction had 3 bases not matched to a gene; V was cut back by 2 bases and J by 3 bases. Germline CDR1 is LNHDA and CDR2 is SQIVND (reference sequence). This CDR3 region has 15 residues. The CDR3 region is CASSISSGGKETQYF. The CDR3 bases are TGTGCCAGTAGTATATCTAGCGGGGGAAAAGAGACCCAGTACTTC.

V and J are TRBV4-1 and TRBJ1-5; TRBD1 is a possible D gene (6 bases). The CDR3 loop spans 16 amino acids. Looked up from germline, CDR1 is MGHRA and CDR2 is YSYEKL. The V end lost 1 base, the J end lost 7 bases, and 17 bases lay between the germline ends. The CDR3 protein is CASSQGTTGTSQPQHF. The DNA of the CDR3 is TGCGCCAGCAGCCAAGGTACTACAGGGACTAGCCAGCCCCAGCATTTT.

The CDR3 spells CASRGNRGYGYTF. The DNA for the CDR3 is TGCGCCAGCAGAGGGAACAGGGGCTATGGCTACACCTTC. The J gene is TRBJ1-2, the V gene TRBV10-2, with 7 bases fitting TRBD1. The J segment lost 4 bases and the V segment lost 6 bases, leaving 5 bases of the junction unmatched. The length of the CDR3 is 13 residues. The V gene's germline CDR1 is WSHSY and CDR2 SAAADI.

The chain combines TRBV4-1 with TRBJ2-7; D gene ambiguous. V shed 0 bases and J shed 2 bases, with 11 bases lying between them. The CDR3 has 15 amino acids. From germline, CDR1 is MGHRA and CDR2 YSYEKL. The CDR3 bases are TGCGCCAGCAGCCAAGATCAGGTCCCCACCTACGAGCAGTACTTC. This codes for CASSQDQVPTYEQYF.

V and J are TRBV5-1 and TRBJ2-5; D may be TRBD2 (7 bases). V lost 4 bases to trimming and J lost 2 bases, with 15 bases between them. The CDR3 loop spans 15 amino acids. CDR1 is SGHRS, CDR2 YFSETQ, per germline. This CDR3 reads CASSRGGGGQETQYF. The CDR3 nucleotides read TGCGCCAGCAGCCGAGGGGGAGGGGGTCAAGAGACCCAGTACTTC. The full variable domain, with the rest looked up from reference TRBV5-1 and TRBJ2-5, is KAGVTQTPRYLIKTRGQQVTLSCSPISGHRSVSWYQQTPGQGLQFLFEYFSETQRNKGNFPGRFSGRQFSNSRSEMNVSTLELGDSALYLCASSRGGGGQETQYFGPGTRLLVL.

The chain links TRBV6-1 to TRBJ1-4, with 7 bases lining up with TRBD1. Germline CDR1 reads MNHNS; CDR2 reads SASEGT. CDR3 length equals 13 residues. V was pared by 6 bases and J by 5 bases, with 3 bases of the junction left unmatched. Written as DNA, the CDR3 is TGTGCCAGCAGGGGGACAGCGAATGAAAAACTGTTTTTT. Its translation: CASRGTANEKLFF.

The chain combines TRBV5-1 with TRBJ2-3; 9 nucleotides line up with TRBD2. This CDR3 has 15 residues. The V gene end was trimmed by 6 bases and the J gene end by 2 bases; junction bases not matched to a gene: 7. Germline V lookup: CDR1 SGHRS, CDR2 YFSETQ. CDR3 sequence (DNA): TGCGCCAGCAATTTGGTAGCGGGGGCCACAGATACGCAGTATTTT. Residues: CASNLVAGATDTQYF.

This CDR3 is CASSVDPTGEGNQPQHF. The CDR3 DNA sequence: TGTGCCAGCAGCGTCGACCCCACAGGGGAGGGCAATCAGCCCCAGCATTTT. This chain connects TRBV9 to TRBJ1-5; 7 bases align to TRBD1. CDR3 size: 17 residues. CDR1 and CDR2 (germline): SGDLS, YYNGEE. J lost 2 bases, V lost 2 bases, and 10 bases had no gene match.

The chain combines TRBV7-8 with TRBJ1-1, with TRBD1 matching over 11 bases. Trimming removed 2 bases from V and 5 bases from J; junction bases left unmatched: 4. The CDR3 has 15 residues. Germline V gene sequence: CDR1 SGHVS, CDR2 FQNEAQ. CDR3 in DNA: TGTGCCAGCAGCTTACGGGACAGGGGGGGGACTGAAGCTTTCTTT. Its protein product is CASSLRDRGGTEAFF.

This chain joins TRBV9 and TRBJ1-4; 7 nucleotides match TRBD1. The CDR3 runs 12 residues. The V segment lost 4 bases and the J segment 13 bases; nucleotides outside the gene matches: 7. Germline CDR1 and CDR2: SGDLS and YYNGEE. The DNA of the CDR3 is TGTGCCAGCAGCCCCTCGGACAGGACACTGTTTTTT. It codes for CASSPSDRTLFF.

The chain couples TRBV6-5 to TRBJ2-4; the match to TRBD2 covers 8 bases. The CDR3 sequence is 13 residues long. V lost 8 bases, J lost 9 bases, and 9 bases stayed unmatched. Germline V gives CDR1 MNHEY, CDR2 SVGAGI. The CDR3 is CASSTTGGGIQYF. CDR3 nucleotides: TGTGCCAGCTCGACCACGGGGGGGGGCATTCAGTACTTC.

The chain couples TRBV4-1 to TRBJ1-3; maybe TRBD1 (6 bases). CDR3 size: 17 residues. Trimming pared 0 bases from V and 4 bases from J, leaving 16 bases between. Germline assignment: CDR1 MGHRA and CDR2 YSYEKL. CDR3 region: CASSQDLGAASGNTIYF. CDR3 bases: TGCGCCAGCAGCCAAGATTTGGGGGCGGCATCGGGAAACACCATATATTTT.

This chain links TRBV6-4 with TRBJ1-2, with D unresolved. V was trimmed by 0 bases and J by 0 bases, leaving 11 bases between them. The CDR3 contains 16 residues. The germline V gene encodes CDR1 MRHNA and CDR2 SNTAGT. Here the CDR3 reads CASSDSFVPTNYGYTF. CDR3 bases: TGTGCCAGCAGTGACTCCTTTGTCCCTACTAACTATGGCTACACCTTC.

The V gene is TRBV27, the J gene TRBJ2-3; TRBD2 agrees at 7 bases. Germline CDR1 is MNHEY and CDR2 is SMNVEV (reference sequence). The CDR3 extends over 17 amino acids. The V and J ends lost 6 bases and 4 bases, in that order; junction bases with no gene match: 16. The CDR3 loop is CASRRSGTTLRADTQYF. CDR3 DNA: TGTGCCAGCAGGAGAAGCGGGACGACCCTTCGCGCAGATACGCAGTATTTT.